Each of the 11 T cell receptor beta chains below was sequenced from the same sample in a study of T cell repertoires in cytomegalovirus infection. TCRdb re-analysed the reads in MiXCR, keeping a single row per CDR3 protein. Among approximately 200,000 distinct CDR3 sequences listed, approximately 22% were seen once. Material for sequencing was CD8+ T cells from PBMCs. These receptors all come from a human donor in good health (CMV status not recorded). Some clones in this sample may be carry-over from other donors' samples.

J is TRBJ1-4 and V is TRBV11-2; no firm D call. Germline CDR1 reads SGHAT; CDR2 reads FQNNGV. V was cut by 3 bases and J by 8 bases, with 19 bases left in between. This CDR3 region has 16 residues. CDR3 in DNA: TGTGCCAGCAGCTTGAGTCGGGTTCGGTTAACGGAAAAACTGTTTTTT. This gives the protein CASSLSRVRLTEKLFF.

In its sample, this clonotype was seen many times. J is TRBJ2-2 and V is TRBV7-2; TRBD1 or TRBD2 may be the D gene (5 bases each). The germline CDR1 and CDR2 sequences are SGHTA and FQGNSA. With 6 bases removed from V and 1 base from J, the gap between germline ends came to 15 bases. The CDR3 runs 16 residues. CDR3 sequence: CASRVRDPENTGELFF. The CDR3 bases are TGTGCCAGCAGGGTCAGGGACCCCGAGAACACCGGGGAGCTGTTTTTT.

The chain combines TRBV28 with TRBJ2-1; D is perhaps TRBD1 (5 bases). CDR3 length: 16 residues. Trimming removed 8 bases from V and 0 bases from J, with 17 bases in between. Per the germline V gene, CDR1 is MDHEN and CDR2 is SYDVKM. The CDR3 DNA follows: TGTGCCAGCTGGGGCAGGGCCTTCCTCTCCTACAATGAGCAGTTCTTC. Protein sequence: CASWGRAFLSYNEQFF.

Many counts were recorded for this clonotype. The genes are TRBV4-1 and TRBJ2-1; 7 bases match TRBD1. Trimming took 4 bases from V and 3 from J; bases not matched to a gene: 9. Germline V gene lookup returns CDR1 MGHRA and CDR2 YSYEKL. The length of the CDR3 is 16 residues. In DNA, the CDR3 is TGCGCCAGCAGCCCGCTGGGACAGACCTACTACAATGAGCAGTTCTTC. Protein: CASSPLGQTYYNEQFF.

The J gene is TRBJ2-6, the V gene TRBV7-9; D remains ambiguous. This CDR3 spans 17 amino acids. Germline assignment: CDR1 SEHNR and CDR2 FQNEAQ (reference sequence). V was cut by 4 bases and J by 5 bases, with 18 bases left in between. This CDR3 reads CASSSPIDFVRANVLTF. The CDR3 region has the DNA TGTGCCAGCAGCTCCCCCATAGATTTCGTTCGGGCCAACGTCCTGACTTTC.

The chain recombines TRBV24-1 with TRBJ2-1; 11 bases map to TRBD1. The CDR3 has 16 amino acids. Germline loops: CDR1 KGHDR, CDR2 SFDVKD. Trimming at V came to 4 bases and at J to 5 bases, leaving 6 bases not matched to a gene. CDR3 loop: CATSDPGQGVNNEQFF. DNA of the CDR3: TGTGCCACCAGTGACCCGGGACAGGGGGTTAACAATGAGCAGTTCTTC.

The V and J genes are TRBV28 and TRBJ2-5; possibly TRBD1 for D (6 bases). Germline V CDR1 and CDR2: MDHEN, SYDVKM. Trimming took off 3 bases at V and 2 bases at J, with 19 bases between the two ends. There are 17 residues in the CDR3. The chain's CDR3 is CASSFAPGDWGQETQYF. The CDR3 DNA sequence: TGTGCCAGCAGTTTTGCCCCAGGGGATTGGGGTCAAGAGACCCAGTACTTC.

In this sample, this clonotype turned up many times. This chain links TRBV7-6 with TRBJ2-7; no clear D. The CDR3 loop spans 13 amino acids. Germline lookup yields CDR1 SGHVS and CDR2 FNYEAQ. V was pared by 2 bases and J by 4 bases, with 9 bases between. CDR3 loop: CASSLKETYEQYF. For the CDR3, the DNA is TGTGCCAGCAGCTTAAAAGAGACGTACGAGCAGTACTTC.

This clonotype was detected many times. The CDR3 here is CASSQLGRGNTEAFF. In DNA form, the CDR3 reads TGTGCCAGCAGCCAGTTAGGTAGGGGGAACACTGAAGCTTTCTTT. The chain carries TRBV14 and TRBJ1-1; tentatively, D is TRBD1 (5 bases). There are 15 residues in the CDR3. Germline assignment: CDR1 SGHDN and CDR2 FVKESK. Between the trimmed V and J ends, which lost 3 bases and 1 base, there was a span of 12 bases.

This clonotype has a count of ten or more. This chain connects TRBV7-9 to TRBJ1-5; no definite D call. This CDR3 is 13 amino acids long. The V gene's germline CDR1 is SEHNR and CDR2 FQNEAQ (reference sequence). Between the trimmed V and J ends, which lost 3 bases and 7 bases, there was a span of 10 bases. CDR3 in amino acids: CASSLGLLQPQHF. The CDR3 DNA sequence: TGTGCCAGCAGCTTGGGTCTATTACAGCCCCAGCATTTT. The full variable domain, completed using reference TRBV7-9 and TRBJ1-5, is DTGVSQNPRHKITKRGQNVTFRCDPISEHNRLYWYRQTLGQGPEFLTYFQNEAQLEKSRLLSDRFSAERPKGSFSTLEIQRTEQGDSAMYLCASSLGLLQPQHFGDGTRLSIL.

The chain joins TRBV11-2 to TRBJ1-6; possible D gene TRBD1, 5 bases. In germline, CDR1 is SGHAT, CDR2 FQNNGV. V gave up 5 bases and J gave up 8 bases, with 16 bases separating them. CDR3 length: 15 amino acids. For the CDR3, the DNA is TGTGCCAGCAGCGGGCCGGGGGGGATGGATTCACCCCTCCACTTT. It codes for CASSGPGGMDSPLHF.